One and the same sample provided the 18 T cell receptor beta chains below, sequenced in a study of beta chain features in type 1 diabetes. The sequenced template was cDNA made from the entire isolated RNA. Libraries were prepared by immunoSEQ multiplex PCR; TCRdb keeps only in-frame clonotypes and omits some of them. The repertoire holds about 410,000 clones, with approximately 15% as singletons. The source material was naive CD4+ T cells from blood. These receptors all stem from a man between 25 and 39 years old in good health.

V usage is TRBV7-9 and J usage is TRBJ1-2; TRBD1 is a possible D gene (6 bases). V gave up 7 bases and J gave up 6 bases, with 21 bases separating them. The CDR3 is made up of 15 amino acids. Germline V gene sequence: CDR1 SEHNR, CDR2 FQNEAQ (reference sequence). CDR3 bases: TGTGCCAGCACCATAGGGGGGCCAGGAGAAAATGGCTACACCTTC. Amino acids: CASTIGGPGENGYTF. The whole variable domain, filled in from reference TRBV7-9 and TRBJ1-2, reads DTGVSQNPRHKITKRGQNVTFRCDPISEHNRLYWYRQTLGQGPEFLTYFQNEAQLEKSRLLSDRFSAERPKGSFSTLEIQRTEQGDSAMYLCASTIGGPGENGYTFGSGTRLTVV.

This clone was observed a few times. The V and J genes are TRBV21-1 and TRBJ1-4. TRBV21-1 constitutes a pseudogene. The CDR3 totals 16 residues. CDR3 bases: TGTGCCAGCAGCAAAGCGGGGGGACCTGAGGACGAAAAACTGTTTTTT. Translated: CASSKAGGPEDEKLFF.

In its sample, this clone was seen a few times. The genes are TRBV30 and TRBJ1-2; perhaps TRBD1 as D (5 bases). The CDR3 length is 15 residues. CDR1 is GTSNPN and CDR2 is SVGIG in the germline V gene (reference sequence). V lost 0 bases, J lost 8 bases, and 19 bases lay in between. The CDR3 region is CAWSVHVTVFFGYTF. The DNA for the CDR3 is TGTGCCTGGAGTGTACATGTGACAGTCTTTTTCGGCTACACCTTC.

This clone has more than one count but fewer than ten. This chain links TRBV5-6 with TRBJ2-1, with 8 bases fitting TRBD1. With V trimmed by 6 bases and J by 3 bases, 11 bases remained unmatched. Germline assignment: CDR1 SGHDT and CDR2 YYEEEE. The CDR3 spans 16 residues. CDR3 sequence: CASILGETGVYNEQFF. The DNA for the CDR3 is TGTGCCAGCATCCTGGGGGAGACAGGGGTCTACAATGAGCAGTTCTTC.

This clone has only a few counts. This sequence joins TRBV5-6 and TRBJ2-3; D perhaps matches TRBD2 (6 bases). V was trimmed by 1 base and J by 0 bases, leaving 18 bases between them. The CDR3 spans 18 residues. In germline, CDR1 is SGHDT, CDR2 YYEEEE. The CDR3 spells CASSLPLRTGTSTDTQYF. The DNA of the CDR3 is TGTGCCAGCAGCTTGCCCTTGCGGACGGGGACTAGCACAGATACGCAGTATTTT.

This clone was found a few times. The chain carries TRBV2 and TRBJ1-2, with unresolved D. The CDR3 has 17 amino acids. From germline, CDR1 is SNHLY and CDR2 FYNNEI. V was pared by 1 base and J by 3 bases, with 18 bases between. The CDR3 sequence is CASSEGVVPAADYGYTF. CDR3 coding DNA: TGTGCCAGCAGTGAAGGAGTAGTTCCGGCCGCGGACTATGGCTACACCTTC.

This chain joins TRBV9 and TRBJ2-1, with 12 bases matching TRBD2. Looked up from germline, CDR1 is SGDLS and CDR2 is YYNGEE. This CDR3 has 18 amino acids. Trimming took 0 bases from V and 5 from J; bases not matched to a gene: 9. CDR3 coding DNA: TGTGCCAGCAGCGTAGGTCCTAGCGGGAGGGCCGGTAACAATGAGCAGTTCTTC. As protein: CASSVGPSGRAGNNEQFF.

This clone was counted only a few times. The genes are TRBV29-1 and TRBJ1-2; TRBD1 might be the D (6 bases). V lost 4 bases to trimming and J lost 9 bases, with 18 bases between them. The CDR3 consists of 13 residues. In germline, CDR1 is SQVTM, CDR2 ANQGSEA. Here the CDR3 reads CSVGGDIGQRYTF. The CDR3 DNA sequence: TGCAGCGTTGGTGGGGATATAGGACAGCGCTACACCTTC.

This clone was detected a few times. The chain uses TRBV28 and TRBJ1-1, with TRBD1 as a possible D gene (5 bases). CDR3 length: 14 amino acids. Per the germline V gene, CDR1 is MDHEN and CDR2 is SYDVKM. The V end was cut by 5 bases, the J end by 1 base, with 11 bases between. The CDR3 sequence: CASSPGDPNTEAFF. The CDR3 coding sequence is TGTGCCAGCAGTCCCGGGGACCCGAACACTGAAGCTTTCTTT.

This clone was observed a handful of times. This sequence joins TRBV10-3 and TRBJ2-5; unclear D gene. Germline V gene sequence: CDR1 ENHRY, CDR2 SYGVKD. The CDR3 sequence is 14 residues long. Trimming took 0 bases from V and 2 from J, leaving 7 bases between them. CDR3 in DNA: TGTGCCATCAGTGAGTCGCCAGGACAAGAGACCCAGTACTTC. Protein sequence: CAISESPGQETQYF.

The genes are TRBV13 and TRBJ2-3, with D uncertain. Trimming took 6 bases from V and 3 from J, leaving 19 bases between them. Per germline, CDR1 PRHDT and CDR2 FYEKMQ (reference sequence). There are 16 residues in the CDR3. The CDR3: CASRPASWSQTDTQYF. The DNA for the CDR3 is TGTGCCAGCAGGCCAGCTTCCTGGAGCCAGACAGATACGCAGTATTTT.

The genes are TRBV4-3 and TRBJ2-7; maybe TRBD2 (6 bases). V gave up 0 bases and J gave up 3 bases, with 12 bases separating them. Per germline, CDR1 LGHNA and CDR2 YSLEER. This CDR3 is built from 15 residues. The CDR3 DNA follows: TGCGCCAGCAGCCAAGATCTAGCGAGTTTCTACGAGCAGTACTTC. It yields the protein CASSQDLASFYEQYF.

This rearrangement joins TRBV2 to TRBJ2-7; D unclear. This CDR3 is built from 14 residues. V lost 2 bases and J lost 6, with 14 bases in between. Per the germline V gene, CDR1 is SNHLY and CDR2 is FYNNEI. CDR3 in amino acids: CASSELGSATEQYV. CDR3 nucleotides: TGTGCCAGCAGTGAACTGGGATCTGCTACCGAGCAGTACGTC.

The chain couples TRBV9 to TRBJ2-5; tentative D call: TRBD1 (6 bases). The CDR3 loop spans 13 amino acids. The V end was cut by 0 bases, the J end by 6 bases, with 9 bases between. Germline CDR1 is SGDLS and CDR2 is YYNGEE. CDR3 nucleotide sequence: TGTGCCAGCAGCGTAGAACAGGGAAAGACCCAGTACTTC. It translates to CASSVEQGKTQYF. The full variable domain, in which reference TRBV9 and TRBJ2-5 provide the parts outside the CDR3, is DSGVTQTPKHLITATGQRVTLRCSPRSGDLSVYWYQQSLDQGLQFLIQYYNGEERAKGNILERFSAQQFPDLHSELNLSSLELGDSALYFCASSVEQGKTQYFGPGTRLLVL.

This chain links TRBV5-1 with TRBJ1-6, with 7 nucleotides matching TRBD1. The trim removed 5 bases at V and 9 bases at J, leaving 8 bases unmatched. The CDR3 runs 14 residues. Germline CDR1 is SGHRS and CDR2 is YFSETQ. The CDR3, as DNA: TGCGCCAGCAGTGAAGGGGGCGCGTCTTCACCCCTCCACTTT. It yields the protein CASSEGGASSPLHF.

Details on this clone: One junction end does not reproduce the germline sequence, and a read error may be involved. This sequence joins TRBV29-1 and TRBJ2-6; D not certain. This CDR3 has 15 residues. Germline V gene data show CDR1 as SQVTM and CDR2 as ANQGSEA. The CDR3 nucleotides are TGCAGCGGTGAAGATGTGAGGTCTGGGGCCAACGTCCTGACTTTC. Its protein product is CSGEDVRSGANVLTF.

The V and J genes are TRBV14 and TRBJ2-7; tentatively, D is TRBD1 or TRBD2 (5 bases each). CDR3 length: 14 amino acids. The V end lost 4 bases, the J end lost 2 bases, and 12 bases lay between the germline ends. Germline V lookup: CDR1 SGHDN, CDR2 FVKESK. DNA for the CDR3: TGTGCCAGCAGCCGTAAATGGGGACCCTACGAGCAGTACTTC. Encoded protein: CASSRKWGPYEQYF.

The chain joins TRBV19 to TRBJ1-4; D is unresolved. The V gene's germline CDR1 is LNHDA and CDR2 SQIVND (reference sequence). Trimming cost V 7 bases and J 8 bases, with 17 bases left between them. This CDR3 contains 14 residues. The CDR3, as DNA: TGTGCCAGTACCCCAGGAGGTTTTGAGGAAAAACTGTTTTTT. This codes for CASTPGGFEEKLFF.